The clone carrying this T cell receptor beta chain was counted ten times or more. V shed 6 bases and J shed 4 bases, with 6 bases lying between them. CDR3 size: 12 residues. Germline CDR1 and CDR2: KGHDR and SFDVKD. The record originates from a study of CD8 T cells in ankylosing spondylitis. TCRdb fed the 5' RACE reads into MiXCR, producing one record per CDR3 protein. This sample has a few hundred thousand distinct CDR3 sequences, with about 9.9% found just once. This TCR was recovered from a female donor with ankylosing spondylitis or in good health (not recorded which). J is TRBJ2-1 and V is TRBV24-1; no definite D call. Sequencing used blood, either unsorted or a sorted T cell fraction (not recorded which). CDR3 nucleotide sequence: TGTGCCACCAGTAGCTCTTACAATGAGCAGTTCTTC. Amino acid sequence: CATSSSYNEQFF.